One T cell receptor beta chain is described in this entry. This record belongs to a study of control samples from healthy donors and cancer patients. From germline, CDR1 is LGHNA and CDR2 YNFKEQ. Trimming took 4 bases from V and 8 from J; bases not matched to a gene: 13. The CDR3 has 15 residues. Produced via immunoSEQ multiplex PCR; TCRdb's table is partial and in-frame only. The data contain tens of thousands of clones, roughly 80% of them singletons. The rearrangement uses TRBV4-2 and TRBJ1-2; TRBD1 matches at 7 bases. The receptor's source is a man in his 70s with lung cancer. Sequenced: PBMCs. CDR3 DNA sequence: TGTGCCAGCAGCCCAAGGACAGGCGCCTTAGGGGGCTACACCTTC. Protein: CASSPRTGALGGYTF.